These T cell receptor beta chains were read from a single sample in a study of graft-versus-host responses after intestinal transplantation. These receptors' antigens are unknown. Only in-frame clones appear in the TCRdb table, and some are missing; sequencing was by immunoSEQ multiplex PCR. The sample lists about 50,000 clones; roughly 91% were seen once. The sample in question was unstimulated CD4+ T cells sorted from spleen or lymph node cells, obtained before transplant. The receptors here all came from a human donor who was the organ donor for an intestinal transplant. Each CDR3 is given with its conserved first and last residue. Fields, in order: D gene, V gene, J gene, CDR3 DNA, CDR3 protein. D genes are given only for firm matches.

D gene: .; V gene: TRBV28; J gene: TRBJ1-5; CDR3 DNA: TGTGCCAGCAGTTTAGGAAGAGATAGCAATCAGCCCCAGCATTTT; CDR3 protein: CASSLGRDSNQPQHF
D gene: .; V gene: TRBV18; J gene: TRBJ1-2; CDR3 DNA: TGTGCCAGCTCACCCGGAGACAACTATGGCTACACCTTC; CDR3 protein: CASSPGDNYGYTF
D gene: .; V gene: TRBV19; J gene: TRBJ1-5; CDR3 DNA: TGTGCCAGTAGTATATTTGGCCCCAATCAGCCCCAGCATTTT; CDR3 protein: CASSIFGPNQPQHF
D gene: TRBD2; V gene: TRBV4-2; J gene: TRBJ2-5; CDR3 DNA: TGTGCCAGCAGCCAGGGGACTAGCGGGAGGGCCCAGGAGACCCAGTACTTC; CDR3 protein: CASSQGTSGRAQETQYF
D gene: TRBD2; V gene: TRBV14; J gene: TRBJ2-1; CDR3 DNA: TGTGCCAGCAGCCTCACTAGCGCCTACAATGAGCAGTTCTTC; CDR3 protein: CASSLTSAYNEQFF
D gene: .; V gene: TRBV5-1; J gene: TRBJ2-3; CDR3 DNA: TGCGCCAGCAGCTTTGGGCAGGGCACAGATACGCAGTATTTT; CDR3 protein: CASSFGQGTDTQYF
D gene: TRBD2; V gene: TRBV10-3; J gene: TRBJ2-5; CDR3 DNA: TGTGCCATCACTAGCGGGAGGAGAGGAGAGACCCAGTACTTC; CDR3 protein: CAITSGRRGETQYF
D gene: .; V gene: TRBV28; J gene: TRBJ2-7; CDR3 DNA: TGTGCCAGCAGTAAGAGCGCCTACGAGCAGTACTTC; CDR3 protein: CASSKSAYEQYF
D gene: .; V gene: TRBV7-8; J gene: TRBJ1-5; CDR3 DNA: TGTGCCAGCAGCCCCCCGGGGTGGGCGGGGCCCCAGCATTTT; CDR3 protein: CASSPPGWAGPQHF
D gene: TRBD2; V gene: TRBV11-2; J gene: TRBJ2-7; CDR3 DNA: TGTGCCAGCAGCTTAGGACTAGCTCCATACGAGCAGTACTTC; CDR3 protein: CASSLGLAPYEQYF
D gene: TRBD1; V gene: TRBV30; J gene: TRBJ2-5; CDR3 DNA: TGTGCCTGGAAAGCCCTCAGGGGGCGGGGAGAGACCCAGTACTTC; CDR3 protein: CAWKALRGRGETQYF
D gene: TRBD1; V gene: TRBV18; J gene: TRBJ2-2; CDR3 DNA: TGTGCCAGCTCACTCGGGACAGCGAGGGGGACGAGCACCGGGGAGCTGTTTTTT; CDR3 protein: CASSLGTARGTSTGELFF
D gene: .; V gene: TRBV2; J gene: TRBJ1-5; CDR3 DNA: TGTGCCAGCAGGAGAGGGTCCCGCGGGGGGGGAGATCAGCCCCAGCATTTT; CDR3 protein: CASRRGSRGGGDQPQHF
D gene: TRBD2; V gene: TRBV4-3; J gene: TRBJ2-7; CDR3 DNA: TGCGCCAGCAGCCAAGTTGTAGCGGGAGGGCCAAGCGTCTACGAGCAGTACTTC; CDR3 protein: CASSQVVAGGPSVYEQYF